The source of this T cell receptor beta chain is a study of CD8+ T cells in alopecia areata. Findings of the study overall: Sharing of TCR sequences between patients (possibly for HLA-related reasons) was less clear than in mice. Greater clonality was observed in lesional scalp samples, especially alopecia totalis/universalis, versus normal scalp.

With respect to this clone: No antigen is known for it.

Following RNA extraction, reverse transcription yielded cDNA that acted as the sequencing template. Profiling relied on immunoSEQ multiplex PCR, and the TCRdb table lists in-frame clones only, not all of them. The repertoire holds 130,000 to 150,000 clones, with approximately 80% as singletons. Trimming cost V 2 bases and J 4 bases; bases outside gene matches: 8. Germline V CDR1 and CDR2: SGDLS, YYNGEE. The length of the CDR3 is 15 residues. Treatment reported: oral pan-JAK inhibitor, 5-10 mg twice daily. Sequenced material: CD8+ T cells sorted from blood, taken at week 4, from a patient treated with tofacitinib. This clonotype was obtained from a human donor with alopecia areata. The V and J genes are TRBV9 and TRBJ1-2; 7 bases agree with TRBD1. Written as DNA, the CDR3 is TGTGCCAGCAGCGTGGGAACAGGGGTAGGCTATGGCTACACCTTC. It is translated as CASSVGTGVGYGYTF.